The rows below give T cell receptor beta chains drawn from one sample of a study of T cells after yellow fever vaccination. Each CDR3 protein is one row after TCRdb ran MiXCR on the 5' RACE reads. Of around 530,000 distinct CDR3 sequences in the sample, 17% were seen once. The sequencing here drew on PBMCs, taken about 5 days after the first yellow fever vaccination. The receptors were sampled from a man between 18 and 29 years old who received the YFV17D yellow fever vaccine. Both conserved end residues are part of each CDR3. D genes are given only for firm matches.

cdr3_length	v_call	d_call	j_call	cdr3_aa
15	TRBV6-5	.	TRBJ2-5	CASIRVGGASKTQYF
14	TRBV10-3	.	TRBJ1-2	CAINSEVTNYGYTF
15	TRBV6-2/TRBV6-3	.	TRBJ1-2	CASSYSSTAEDGYTF
14	TRBV10-3	.	TRBJ2-7	CAISESTGAYEQYF
14	TRBV15	TRBD1	TRBJ2-7	CATSTGDRVYEQYF
13	TRBV12-3/TRBV12-4	.	TRBJ1-1	CASTQGGGTEAFF
15	TRBV18	.	TRBJ1-2	CASSPETVSNYGYTF
18	TRBV10-2	.	TRBJ2-2	CASSESDLFGKNTGELFF
16	TRBV7-9	TRBD2	TRBJ2-1	CASSLALAGSYNEQFF
18	TRBV7-8	.	TRBJ2-5	CASSSGRLANSIQETQYF
16	TRBV3-1	.	TRBJ2-5	CASSQGREGVGETQYF
13	TRBV20-1	.	TRBJ2-7	CSASKGLLGEQYF
16	TRBV6-2/TRBV6-3	.	TRBJ1-5	CASSYSPGRPDQPQHF
16	TRBV18	.	TRBJ1-5	CASSPSFGGQNQPQHF
15	TRBV6-4	.	TRBJ1-5	CASSTSTGMNQPQHF
15	TRBV4-3	.	TRBJ1-1	CASSQDISGSSEAFF
19	TRBV5-1	.	TRBJ2-6	CASSLTGTAGPLGANVLTF
14	TRBV11-2	TRBD1	TRBJ2-5	CASSHWTGGETQYF
12	TRBV24-1	TRBD1	TRBJ1-2	CATSDREGGYTF
18	TRBV27	TRBD1	TRBJ1-2	CASSLFSGQGRRDYGYTF
17	TRBV7-2	TRBD2	TRBJ2-5	CASSSSSGGGGSETQYF
15	TRBV3-1	.	TRBJ2-2	CASSQETGLPGELFF
17	TRBV6-2/TRBV6-3	TRBD2	TRBJ2-2	CASSYLGAGRNTGELFF
13	TRBV28	.	TRBJ1-3	CASSQQGGNTIYF
14	TRBV5-1	.	TRBJ1-1	CASSLGGGPNEAFF
14	TRBV18	.	TRBJ1-1	CASSPRTGNTEAFF
12	TRBV11-2	.	TRBJ2-3	CASRDRTDTQYF
14	TRBV6-5	.	TRBJ2-3	CASSWGGITDTQYF
14	TRBV20-1	TRBD2	TRBJ2-7	CSARETSGADEQYF
14	TRBV25-1	.	TRBJ1-1	CASSEEGLLAEAFF
12	TRBV5-4	.	TRBJ2-5	CASSSSWETQYF
17	TRBV29-1	.	TRBJ2-4	CSVTGTPGPLDKNIQYF
15	TRBV7-2	.	TRBJ1-2	CASRRGPGEGGGYTF
13	TRBV29-1	.	TRBJ2-7	CSVVERGNYEQYF
14	TRBV7-9	.	TRBJ1-3	CASREPGTGYTIYF
16	TRBV4-3	.	TRBJ2-5	CASSQGNAGAAETQYF
13	TRBV4-3	.	TRBJ2-3	CASGQAAAVTQYF
15	TRBV5-1	.	TRBJ1-3	CASSLAPGTGNTIYF
16	TRBV12-3/TRBV12-4	.	TRBJ2-3	CASSLQGYRPTDTQYF
15	TRBV4-2	.	TRBJ1-2	CASSQVGGQSYGYTF
13	TRBV14	.	TRBJ1-2	CASSRVRSYGYTF
14	TRBV7-2	.	TRBJ1-4	CASSWAGGAEKQFF
16	TRBV6-5	.	TRBJ1-6	CASSYGGATHNSPLHF